This T cell receptor beta chain was identified during a study of regulatory T cells in long-lasting Graves disease. This clonotype was seen repeatedly, ten times or more. Germline V lookup: CDR1 MNHNS, CDR2 SASEGT. Trimming removed 6 bases at V and 1 base at J, with 14 bases between. The CDR3 has 15 residues. This sample's time point: newly diagnosed GD, antithyroid drugs for less than 3 months. Following extraction of RNA from PBMCs, that RNA was used to make the TCR library. TCR beta libraries were built with iRepertoire HTBI primers and Arm-PCR of CDR3 regions. Per the original data handling: Spanning all samples, the identified segments comprised 60 to 70 TRBV and about 13 TRBJ. In TCRdb, the multiplex PCR reads were re-called with MiXCR into one record per CDR3 protein. The V and J calls were determined by TCRdb, not by the authors. The sample carries about 220,000 distinct CDR3 sequences, approximately 18% recorded once.

The data were also submitted as part of a second study, on T cells in Graves' hyperthyroidism and ophthalmopathy. From that second work: Among clonotypes expanded in thyroid above 0.001, most were also found in blood. Ophthalmopathy and stable hyperthyroidism were told apart by a 13 V-J model.

The sequence was collected from a woman under 40 with Graves disease. The chain carries TRBV6-1 and TRBJ2-3, with D possibly being TRBD1 or TRBD2 (5 bases each). The specimen comprised peripheral blood mononuclear cells (PBMCs), sampled at new diagnosis, from a patient treated with antithyroid drugs. CDR3 region: CASRRAVGGTDTQYF. CDR3 bases: TGTGCCAGCAGGCGGGCGGTAGGGGGCACAGATACGCAGTATTTT.